What follows describes a single T cell receptor (beta chain). Its antigen remains unknown. The data belong to a study of T-cell reconstitution after alpha-beta-depleted transplantation in children. Findings of the study overall: Surviving recipient T cells and thymic progenitors produced the high day-60 TCRbeta diversity seen in some patients. Newly produced T cells mostly accounted for T-cell counts and diversity one year post-transplant. Several hundred expanded graft clones reportedly gave rise to the alpha-beta T cells present about two months after transplant.

V shed 4 bases and J 1 base; nucleotides not matched to a gene: 6. CDR3 length: 15 amino acids. The germline CDR1 and CDR2 sequences are SGHAT and FQNNGV. Construction of the TCRbeta library involved unique molecular identifiers. TCRdb independently ran MiXCR on the PCR reads; one entry per CDR3 protein. In the table there are fewer than 250,000 distinct CDR3 sequences, approximately 15% of which are singletons. This sequence originates from a male patient aged 2 to 10 who had a stem cell transplant for acute lymphoblastic leukemia, so the T cells may come from the graft donor. The sequencing here drew on PBMCs, mostly from graft donor cells, taken 360 days after TCRalphabeta/CD19-depleted stem cell transplant. V is TRBV11-2 and J is TRBJ1-1; 7 nucleotides match TRBD1. In DNA, the CDR3 is TGTGCCAGCAGCTACACAGGGGCCTCGAACACTGAAGCTTTCTTT. Protein: CASSYTGASNTEAFF.